Listed below are T cell receptor beta chains from one sample, sequenced in a study of a mutant IDH1 vaccine in newly diagnosed glioma. Assay: immunoSEQ multiplex PCR; the TCRdb copy retains only in-frame clones and omits some. The sample yields tens of thousands of clones, roughly four fifths seen once. No antigen is known for these receptors. Here the sequenced sample was PBMCs, taken from a glioma patient whose treatment included an IDH1 peptide vaccine. These receptors were collected from a woman between 50 and 59 years old with glioma. CDR3s include the opening cysteine and the closing phenylalanine or tryptophan. D genes are given only for firm matches. Rows may omit the clone size; those that give it use once, few, many or a size class.

CDR3,DNA,D,V,J,size
CASSEGDRGTLHF,TGCGCCAGCAGTGAAGGGGACAGGGGTACCCTCCACTTT,TRBD1,TRBV10-1,TRBJ1-6,few
CATLTGGDGYTF,TGTGCCACCCTTACAGGGGGGGACGGCTACACCTTC,TRBD1,TRBV2,TRBJ1-2,NA
CASSHGNGAGETQYF,TGTGCCAGCAGCCATGGTAACGGGGCCGGGGAGACCCAGTACTTC,NA,TRBV27,TRBJ2-5,NA
CASNPYDRNTEAFF,TGTGCCAGCAACCCTTACGACAGGAACACTGAAGCTTTCTTT,NA,TRBV13,TRBJ1-1,NA
CASSHQEGGYTF,TGCGCCAGCAGCCACCAGGAAGGGGGCTACACCTTC,NA,TRBV4-3,TRBJ1-2,NA
CASSYGPSEAFF,TGTGCCAGCAGTTACGGACCCAGTGAAGCTTTCTTT,NA,TRBV6-5,TRBJ1-1,NA
CASSVALTGQEETQYF,TGTGCCAGCAGCGTAGCGTTGACAGGGCAAGAAGAGACCCAGTACTTC,TRBD1,TRBV9,TRBJ2-5,NA
CASSLGSEPNQPQHF,TGTGCCAGCAGCTTGGGAAGTGAACCAAATCAGCCCCAGCATTTT,NA,TRBV5-5,TRBJ1-5,NA
CASSHGTGQGYTF,TGCGCCAGCAGCCACGGGACAGGGCAAGGCTACACCTTC,TRBD1,TRBV5-1,TRBJ1-2,NA
CASSLTGVNTEAFF,TGTGCCAGCAGCTTGACAGGGGTGAACACTGAAGCTTTCTTT,TRBD1,TRBV7-3,TRBJ1-1,NA
CAWSVLGSFQETQYF,TGTGCCTGGAGTGTACTAGGGAGCTTCCAAGAGACCCAGTACTTC,NA,TRBV30,TRBJ2-5,NA
CAIGDSPYNEQFF,TGTGCCATCGGGGACTCTCCCTACAATGAGCAGTTCTTC,NA,TRBV10-3,TRBJ2-1,NA
CAISTTGVGYTF,TGTGCCATTTCGACAACAGGGGTCGGCTACACCTTC,TRBD1,TRBV6-1,TRBJ1-2,NA
CASSQEYGTGGNEQYF,TGCGCCAGCAGCCAAGAATACGGGACAGGGGGAAACGAGCAGTACTTC,TRBD1,TRBV4-3,TRBJ2-7,NA
CASSLTAGQLLRGQYF,TGTGCCAGCAGTTTAACCGCCGGACAGCTCCTTAGGGGGCAGTACTTC,NA,TRBV27,TRBJ2-7,NA
CAWSLRQAAFF,TGTGCCTGGAGTCTGAGACAGGCGGCTTTCTTT,NA,TRBV30,TRBJ1-1,few
CASSLETGVSSPLHF,TGCGCCAGCAGCTTGGAGACAGGGGTCAGTTCACCCCTCCACTTT,TRBD1,TRBV5-1,TRBJ1-6,few
CASSQGASSYGYTF,TGCGCCAGCAGCCAAGGCGCCAGCTCATATGGCTACACCTTC,NA,TRBV4-1,TRBJ1-2,NA
CASSPSSGGETQYF,TGTGCCAGCAGCCCCTCTAGCGGGGGGGAGACCCAGTACTTC,TRBD2,TRBV7-9,TRBJ2-5,NA
CASSSSGASYNEQFF,TGCGCCAGCAGCTCAAGCGGGGCCAGCTACAATGAGCAGTTCTTC,TRBD2,TRBV5-1,TRBJ2-1,few
CASNHPGQGAYEQYF,TGTGCCAGTAACCATCCGGGACAGGGGGCCTACGAGCAGTACTTC,TRBD1,TRBV19,TRBJ2-7,NA
CASRSLGSVYEQYF,TGCGCCAGCAGGAGTTTAGGGTCGGTTTACGAGCAGTACTTC,NA,TRBV5-1,TRBJ2-7,NA
CASSLFPQGSYEQYF,TGTGCCAGCAGCCTGTTTCCCCAGGGTTCCTACGAGCAGTACTTC,NA,TRBV9,TRBJ2-7,NA
CASSQQGGQNSPLHF,TGTGCCAGCAGCCAACAAGGAGGTCAAAATTCACCCCTCCACTTT,NA,TRBV7-2,TRBJ1-6,NA
CATFEQGAGAEAFF,TGTGCCACCTTCGAACAGGGGGCCGGGGCTGAAGCTTTCTTT,TRBD1,TRBV6-1,TRBJ1-1,NA
CASSQGGQTYNSPLHF,TGCGCCAGCAGCCAGGGCGGACAGACCTATAATTCACCCCTCCACTTT,NA,TRBV4-3,TRBJ1-6,NA
CASSENPPPDTQYF,TGTGCCAGCAGTGAAAATCCACCCCCAGATACGCAGTATTTT,NA,TRBV2,TRBJ2-3,NA
CASSLEAGEQYF,TGTGCCAGCAGCTTAGAAGCCGGCGAGCAGTACTTC,NA,TRBV11-2,TRBJ2-7,NA
CASSLGTGKYEQYF,TGCGCCAGCAGCTTGGGGACAGGGAAATACGAGCAGTACTTC,TRBD1,TRBV5-1,TRBJ2-7,NA